This T cell receptor (beta chain) originates from a study of Ad26.COV2.S vaccination and SARS-CoV-2 variants. Study summary: Donor was in the COV1001 Ad26.COV2.S trial arm.

Trimming removed 0 bases from V and 6 bases from J; junction bases left unmatched: 13. The CDR3 is 17 residues long. Germline V lookup: CDR1 LGHNA, CDR2 YNFKEQ. There are a few counts of this clone. Profiling relied on immunoSEQ multiplex PCR, and the TCRdb table lists in-frame clones only, not all of them. This table has 300,000 to 350,000 clones, 86% appearing once. As for treatment: approximately 18 received Ad26.COV2.S at low or high dose, single or two shots; 5 received placebo; per-sample allocation not given. Day 63 after the first vaccine or placebo injection was the time point for sampling. The chain recombines TRBV4-2 with TRBJ1-2, with 7 bases matching TRBD1. The TCR comes from a person aged 18 to 65 who received the Ad26.COV2.S COVID-19 vaccine or a placebo. The sequenced sample was peripheral blood, obtained in a trial of Ad26.COV2.S vaccine versus placebo. The CDR3 sequence is CASSQDGGDRARDGYTF. Here the CDR3 DNA reads TGTGCCAGCAGCCAAGATGGCGGAGACAGGGCCCGAGATGGCTACACCTTC.